Sequencing of this TCR beta chain was carried out in a study of T-cell memory formation after mild COVID-19 listed by TCRdb under 2021. Notes on the research overall: TCR sequence clusters from the two donors were largely donor specific. Longitudinal TCRalpha and TCRbeta repertoire sequencing tracked T-cell clones expanding and contracting after mild COVID-19 in a couple of donors. The cohort comprised two young, previously healthy adult volunteers, one female and one male.

Ficoll-Paque density gradient centrifugation was the method used to isolate PBMCs. Deletion took 4 bases off V and 4 bases off J, with a span of 14 bases between the germline ends. Inclusive of the bounding cysteine and phenylalanine, the CDR3 is 14 residues long. Only the CDR3 DNA stays, 42 bases, in frame from base 1. Reading the germline V gene gives CDR1 SGHRS and CDR2 YFSETQ. Sequenced using an Illumina NovaSeq 6000. TCRalpha and TCRbeta cDNA libraries were built by 5'RACE with constant-segment primers, adding sample barcodes and unique molecular identifiers. Trizol reagent was used to extract RNA from every sample. Amplification of the libraries took two PCR steps, and the second step added a second sample barcode plus Illumina TruSeq adapters. Sequencing of the libraries was done on an Illumina NovaSeq, producing 2 x 150 bp paired-end reads. As for how the authors treated the data: Reads were demultiplexed and collapsed into UMI-guided consensus sequences with migec v1.2.7. Using mixcr v2.1.11, the UMI consensuses were aligned to TRA and TRB V and J templates and assembled into clonotypes. A clonotype was counted as expanded or contracted only when both edgeR and NoisET called the clonotype significant, with the noise models trained on biological replicates. For edgeR calls, a false discovery rate-adjusted p below 0.01 and a log2 fold-change threshold of 1 were applied. As an exploratory analysis of dynamics, max-normalized trajectories of the 1000 most abundant clonotypes were examined with PCA combined with hierarchical clustering. Each responding clone was given a CD4 or CD8 phenotype based on the CD4+ and CD8+ repertoires, which had been sequenced separately. TCRdb reworked the public reads: Q25 trimming with fastp, MiXCR clone assembly, productive beta chains retained. Rows are unified per CDR3 protein, each entry keeping the most common DNA and genes. The V and J calls reflect TCRdb's pipeline rather than the authors' work. The sample table holds 470,000 or so distinct CDR3 sequences, of which 18% were seen once. The top ten hold 10% to 15% of the sample.

Note on this clonotype: Its antigen is not yet known. Qualities for individual bases were not recorded, and no much larger clone is one base off.

Results the study describes overall, beyond this receptor: Balanced CD4/CD8 phenotypes were observed for clones contracting from day 15 to 85, whereas a bias towards CD4+ was observed for a second wave of clones expanding from day 15 to 37. The study covered only a couple of mild cases, and larger cohorts including severe cases with pre-infection samples were considered necessary. Contracting CD4+ clones were located mainly in the CM and EM memory subsets, whereas CD8+ clones were found to be enriched in EMRA. The detection of some responding clones in pre-infection memory suggests that pre-existing cross-reactive memory T cells joined the SARS-CoV-2 response. SARS-CoV-2 specificity was not confirmed for the second-wave clones peaking on day 37.

The origin of this receptor is an adult woman who had mild COVID-19 (a few samples of this study predate the infection). The sample titles of this study are shuffled in the database, so cell type and time point are left out; the donor was told from shared clones. Sequencing was carried out using PBMCs or a T cell subset sorted from them (not recorded which). The V gene is TRBV5-1 and the J gene is TRBJ2-5; the D element might be TRBD1 or TRBD2, as each aligns at 6 bases. The CDR3 in this case is CASSPEGGGETQYF. The sequenced DNA: TGCGCCAGCAGCCCGGAGGGGGGAGGAGAGACCCAGTACTTC. Reference TRBV5-1 and TRBJ2-5 proteins supply the regions before and after the CDR3; the full variable domain is: KAGVTQTPRYLIKTRGQQVTLSCSPISGHRSVSWYQQTPGQGLQFLFEYFSETQRNKGNFPGRFSGRQFSNSRSEMNVSTLELGDSALYLCASSPEGGGETQYFGPGTRLLVL.